The rows below give T cell receptor beta chains drawn from one sample of a study of CD8+ T cells in alopecia areata. Profiled with immunoSEQ multiplex PCR; TCRdb holds only in-frame clones, not every one. The table lists approximately 180,000 clones, 59% of them singletons, with roughly 14% in the top ten. Sequencing was performed on CD4+ T cells sorted from blood, taken at week 0. The receptor source for this set is a human donor with alopecia areata. Each CDR3 is given with its conserved first and last residue. A D gene is named only where the DNA matches it firmly. Not all rows give a size; the values are once, few, many and, for expanded clones, a class.

V gene,J gene,D gene,clone size,CDR3 protein,CDR3 DNA
TRBV5-6,TRBJ2-6,-,-,CASSPSWGANVLTF,TGTGCCAGCAGCCCGTCGTGGGGGGCCAACGTCCTGACTTTC
TRBV30,TRBJ1-6,-,-,CAWSDRLLSSYNSPLHF,TGTGCCTGGAGCGACAGGTTATTGAGCTCCTATAATTCACCCCTCCACTTT
TRBV7-2,TRBJ2-2,-,-,CASSRLGNTGELFF,TGTGCCAGCAGCCGACTAGGAAACACCGGGGAGCTGTTTTTT
TRBV2,TRBJ1-2,TRBD1,-,CASSWDRSGGYTF,TGTGCCAGCAGTTGGGACAGAAGTGGAGGCTACACCTTC
TRBV15,TRBJ2-3,-,-,CATSRDWQDTQYF,TGTGCCACCAGCAGAGATTGGCAGGATACGCAGTATTTT
TRBV7-9,TRBJ2-4,-,-,CASSLVGGGFQYF,TGTGCCAGCAGCTTAGTCGGCGGGGGCTTCCAGTACTTC
TRBV5-1,TRBJ2-3,TRBD2,once,CATTWSPSGGTSTDTQYF,TGCGCCACCACCTGGTCCCCTAGCGGGGGCACTAGCACAGATACGCAGTATTTT
TRBV7-9,TRBJ2-7,TRBD1,-,CASSLDAGGRGEQYF,TGTGCCAGCAGCTTAGATGCAGGGGGCCGGGGCGAGCAGTACTTC
TRBV27,TRBJ2-6,TRBD2,-,CASRLAGALSGANVLTF,TGTGCCAGCAGACTAGCGGGGGCCCTCTCTGGGGCCAACGTCCTGACTTTC
TRBV7-3,TRBJ2-5,-,-,CASSLGVQGTQYF,TGTGCCAGCAGCTTGGGGGTCCAAGGGACCCAGTACTTC
TRBV20-1,TRBJ1-1,-,-,CSARDRFEAFF,TGCAGTGCTAGAGATCGGTTTGAAGCTTTCTTT
TRBV2,TRBJ2-5,-,few,CANRRDHGETQYF,TGTGCCAACCGCCGGGACCACGGGGAGACCCAGTACTTC
TRBV29-1,TRBJ2-7,TRBD2,-,CSYGRGGAYEQYF,TGCTCCTATGGGCGCGGGGGTGCGTACGAGCAGTACTTC
TRBV27,TRBJ2-3,-,-,CASSFHSSTDTQYF,TGTGCCAGCAGTTTTCACTCCAGCACAGATACGCAGTATTTT
TRBV2,TRBJ2-2,-,few,CASRKGTGELFF,TGTGCCAGCAGAAAGGGAACCGGGGAGCTGTTTTTT
TRBV6-5,TRBJ2-5,-,-,CASSYRQGSRGTQYF,TGTGCCAGCAGTTACCGGCAGGGGAGTAGAGGGACCCAGTACTTC
TRBV5-6,TRBJ2-7,-,few,CASSTGTEYEQYF,TGTGCCAGCAGCACGGGGACGGAATACGAGCAGTACTTC
TRBV27,TRBJ1-6,TRBD1,-,CASSLIPRGQGDSPLHF,TGTGCCAGCTCACTTATCCCCCGGGGACAGGGAGATTCACCCCTCCACTTT
TRBV29-1,TRBJ1-1,-,-,CSVADSGLNTEAFF,TGCAGCGTTGCGGATTCAGGGTTGAACACTGAAGCTTTCTTT
TRBV7-9,TRBJ2-3,-,few,CASSPGASRDTQYF,TGTGCCAGCAGCCCCGGGGCTAGCAGGGATACGCAGTATTTT
TRBV30,TRBJ2-5,-,-,CAWRGGGEMTQYF,TGTGCCTGGAGGGGGGGTGGTGAGATGACCCAGTACTTC
TRBV12-5,TRBJ1-6,TRBD1,once,CASGLALTGAGSPLHF,TGTGCTAGTGGTTTGGCCTTAACAGGGGCGGGTTCACCCCTCCACTTT
TRBV5-1,TRBJ1-5,-,-,CASSLAGVQPQHF,TGCGCCAGCAGCTTGGCGGGGGTTCAGCCCCAGCATTTT
TRBV5-1,TRBJ1-2,TRBD1,few,CASSRGQEGYGYTF,TGCGCCAGCAGCCGAGGACAGGAGGGCTATGGCTACACCTTC
TRBV29-1,TRBJ1-1,-,-,CSVANRAYPEAFF,TGCAGCGTTGCGAACAGGGCGTACCCTGAAGCTTTCTTT
TRBV9,TRBJ2-2,-,-,CASSVERATGELFF,TGTGCCAGCAGCGTAGAGCGGGCCACCGGGGAGCTGTTTTTT
TRBV9,TRBJ1-6,-,-,CASSSADNSPLHF,TGTGCCAGCAGTTCAGCTGATAATTCACCCCTCCACTTT
TRBV5-1,TRBJ2-5,TRBD1,few,CASSLEGGAETQYF,TGCGCCAGCAGCTTGGAAGGGGGCGCGGAGACCCAGTACTTC
TRBV18,TRBJ2-7,TRBD1,-,CASSSTGGSYEQYF,TGTGCCAGCTCATCGACAGGGGGCTCCTACGAGCAGTACTTC